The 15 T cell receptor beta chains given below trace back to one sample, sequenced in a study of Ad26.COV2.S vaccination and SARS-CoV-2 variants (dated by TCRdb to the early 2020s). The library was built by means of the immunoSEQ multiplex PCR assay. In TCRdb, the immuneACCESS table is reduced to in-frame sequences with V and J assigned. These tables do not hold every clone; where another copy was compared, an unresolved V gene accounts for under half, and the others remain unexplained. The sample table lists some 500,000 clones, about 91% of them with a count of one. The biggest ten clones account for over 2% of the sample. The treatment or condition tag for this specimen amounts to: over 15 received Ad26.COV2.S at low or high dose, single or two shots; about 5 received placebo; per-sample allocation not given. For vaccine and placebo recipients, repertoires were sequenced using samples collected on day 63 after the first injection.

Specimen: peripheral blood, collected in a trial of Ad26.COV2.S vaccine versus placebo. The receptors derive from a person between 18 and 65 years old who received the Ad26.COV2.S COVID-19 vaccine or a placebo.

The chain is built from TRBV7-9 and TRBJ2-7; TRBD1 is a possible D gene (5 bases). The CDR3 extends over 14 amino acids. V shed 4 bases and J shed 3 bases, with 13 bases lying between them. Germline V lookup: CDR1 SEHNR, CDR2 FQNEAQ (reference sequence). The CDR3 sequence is CASSSYPDSYEQYF. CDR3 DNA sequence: TGTGCCAGCAGCTCCTATCCTGACAGCTACGAGCAGTACTTC.

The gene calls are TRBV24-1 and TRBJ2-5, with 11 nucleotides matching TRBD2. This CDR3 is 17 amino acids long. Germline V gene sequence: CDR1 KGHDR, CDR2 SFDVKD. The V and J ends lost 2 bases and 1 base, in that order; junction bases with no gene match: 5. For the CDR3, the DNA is TGTGCCACCAGTGATTGGGCAGGGACTAGCGGCCAAGAGACCCAGTACTTC. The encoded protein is CATSDWAGTSGQETQYF.

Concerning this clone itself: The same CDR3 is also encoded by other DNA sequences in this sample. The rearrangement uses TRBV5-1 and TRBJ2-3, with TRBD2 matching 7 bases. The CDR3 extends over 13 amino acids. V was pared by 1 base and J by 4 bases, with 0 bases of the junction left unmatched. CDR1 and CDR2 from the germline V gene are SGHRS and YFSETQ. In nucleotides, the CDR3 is TGCGCCAGCAGCTTGAGCGGGGCAGATACGCAGTATTTT. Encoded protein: CASSLSGADTQYF.

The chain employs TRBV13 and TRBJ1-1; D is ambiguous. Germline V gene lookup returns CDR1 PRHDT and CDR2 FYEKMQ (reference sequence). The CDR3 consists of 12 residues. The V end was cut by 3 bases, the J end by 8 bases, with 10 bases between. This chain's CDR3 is CASSFRVLEAFF. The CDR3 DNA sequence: TGTGCCAGCAGCTTCCGTGTTCTCGAAGCTTTCTTT.

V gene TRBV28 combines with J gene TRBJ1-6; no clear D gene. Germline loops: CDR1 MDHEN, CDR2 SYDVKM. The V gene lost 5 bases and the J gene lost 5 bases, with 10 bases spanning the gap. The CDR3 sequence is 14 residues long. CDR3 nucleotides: TGTGCCAGCAGTCAACGGGCCAATAATTCACCCCTCCACTTT. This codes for CASSQRANNSPLHF.

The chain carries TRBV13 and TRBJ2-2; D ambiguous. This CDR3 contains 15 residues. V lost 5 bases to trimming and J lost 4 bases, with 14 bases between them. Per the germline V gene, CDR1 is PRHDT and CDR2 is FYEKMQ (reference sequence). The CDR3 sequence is CASSPLGLRTGELFF. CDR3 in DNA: TGTGCCAGCAGCCCCCTGGGTCTTCGCACCGGGGAGCTGTTTTTT.

In nucleotides, the CDR3 is TGTGCCAGCACCGAGGACAGGGTTATAGCACCCCTCCACTTT. Translating it yields CASTEDRVIAPLHF. The chain is built from TRBV6-5 and TRBJ1-6, with 8 positions matching TRBD1. V gave up 7 bases and J gave up 11 bases; unmatched junction bases: 10. CDR1 is MNHEY, CDR2 SVGAGI, per germline. The CDR3 is 14 residues long.

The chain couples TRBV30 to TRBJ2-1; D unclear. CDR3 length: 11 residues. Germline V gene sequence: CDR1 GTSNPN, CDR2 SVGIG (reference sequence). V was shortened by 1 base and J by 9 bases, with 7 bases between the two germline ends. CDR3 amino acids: CAWSAAGEQFF. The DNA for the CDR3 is TGTGCCTGGAGTGCGGCCGGTGAGCAGTTCTTC.

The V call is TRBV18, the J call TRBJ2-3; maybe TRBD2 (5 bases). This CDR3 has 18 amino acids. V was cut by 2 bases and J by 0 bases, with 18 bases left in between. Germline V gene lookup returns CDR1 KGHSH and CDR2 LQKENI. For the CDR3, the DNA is TGTGCCAGCTCACCATGGAATCCGGGAAGGCGGAGCACAGATACGCAGTATTTT. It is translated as CASSPWNPGRRSTDTQYF.

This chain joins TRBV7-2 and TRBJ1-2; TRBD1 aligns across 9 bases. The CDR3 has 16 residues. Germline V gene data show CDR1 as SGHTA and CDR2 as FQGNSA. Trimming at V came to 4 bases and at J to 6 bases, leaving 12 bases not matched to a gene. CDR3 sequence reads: CASSSGTGTPGDGYTF. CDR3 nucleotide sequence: TGTGCCAGCAGCTCCGGGACAGGGACGCCAGGCGATGGCTACACCTTC.

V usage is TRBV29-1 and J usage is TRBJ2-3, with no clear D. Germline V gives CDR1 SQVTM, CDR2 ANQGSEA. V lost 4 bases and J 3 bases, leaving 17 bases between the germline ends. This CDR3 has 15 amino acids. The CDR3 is CSVGGVSPGTDTQYF. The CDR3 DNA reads TGCAGCGTTGGAGGAGTTAGCCCCGGGACAGATACGCAGTATTTT.

The CDR3 loop reads CVSGGDPYEQYF. For the CDR3, the DNA is TGTGTTAGCGGGGGAGATCCCTACGAGCAGTACTTC. This rearrangement joins TRBV7-2 to TRBJ2-7; 9 bases are shared with TRBD2. CDR3 length: 12 amino acids. Germline-derived CDR1 and CDR2 are SGHTA and FQGNSA.

The CDR3 coding sequence is TGCAGCGTTTCTTCAGGAATCAATCAGCCCCAGCATTTT. It codes for CSVSSGINQPQHF. This chain links TRBV29-1 with TRBJ1-5, with D hard to call. CDR1 and CDR2 (germline): SQVTM, ANQGSEA. V was clipped by 5 bases and J by 3 bases, with 11 bases between them. The CDR3 is 13 residues long.

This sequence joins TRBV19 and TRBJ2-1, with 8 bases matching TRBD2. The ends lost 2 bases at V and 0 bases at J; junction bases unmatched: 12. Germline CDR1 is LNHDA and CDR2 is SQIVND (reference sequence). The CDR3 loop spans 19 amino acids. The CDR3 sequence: CASSIRLAGLLSSYNEQFF. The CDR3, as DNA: TGTGCCAGTAGTATAAGGCTAGCGGGTCTTCTGAGCTCCTACAATGAGCAGTTCTTC.

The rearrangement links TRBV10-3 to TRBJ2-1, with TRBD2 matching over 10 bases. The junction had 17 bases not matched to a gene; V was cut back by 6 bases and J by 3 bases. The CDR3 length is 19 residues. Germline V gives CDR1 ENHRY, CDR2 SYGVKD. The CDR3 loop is CAIRPWKAGGPLDYNEQFF. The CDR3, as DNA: TGTGCCATCAGGCCCTGGAAAGCGGGGGGGCCCCTCGACTACAATGAGCAGTTCTTC.